The 2 T cell receptor beta chains given below trace back to one sample, sequenced in a study of shared clonotypes between healthy human individuals. Method: immunoSEQ multiplex PCR; TCRdb's copy keeps in-frame clones and lacks some. The data contain roughly 2.1 million clones, about 93% of them seen just once; the ten biggest clones take up around 1.7%. As defined, naive CD8 cells were CD45RO-negative and positively selected for CCR7, with terminally differentiated effector memory CD45RA+ cells excluded. Sequencing used naive CD8+ T cells from PBMCs. The receptor set was obtained from a man aged 18 to 29 in good health. Some clones in this sample may be carry-over from other donors' samples.

The rearrangement links TRBV5-6 to TRBJ2-2; D not certain. Germline lookup yields CDR1 SGHDT and CDR2 YYEEEE. The CDR3 is made up of 13 amino acids. V gave up 2 bases and J gave up 6 bases, with 8 bases separating them. This CDR3 reads CASSLGLPGELFF. The CDR3 DNA reads TGTGCCAGCAGCTTAGGTTTGCCCGGGGAGCTGTTTTTT.

The V call is TRBV4-3, the J call TRBJ2-1; D is ambiguous. Trimming shortened V by 3 bases and J by 7 bases, and 10 bases separated the two germline ends. Looked up from germline, CDR1 is LGHNA and CDR2 is YSLEER. This CDR3 is 13 amino acids long. The CDR3 is CASSHSQRNEQFF. The CDR3 DNA reads TGCGCCAGCAGCCACTCTCAAAGGAATGAGCAGTTCTTC.